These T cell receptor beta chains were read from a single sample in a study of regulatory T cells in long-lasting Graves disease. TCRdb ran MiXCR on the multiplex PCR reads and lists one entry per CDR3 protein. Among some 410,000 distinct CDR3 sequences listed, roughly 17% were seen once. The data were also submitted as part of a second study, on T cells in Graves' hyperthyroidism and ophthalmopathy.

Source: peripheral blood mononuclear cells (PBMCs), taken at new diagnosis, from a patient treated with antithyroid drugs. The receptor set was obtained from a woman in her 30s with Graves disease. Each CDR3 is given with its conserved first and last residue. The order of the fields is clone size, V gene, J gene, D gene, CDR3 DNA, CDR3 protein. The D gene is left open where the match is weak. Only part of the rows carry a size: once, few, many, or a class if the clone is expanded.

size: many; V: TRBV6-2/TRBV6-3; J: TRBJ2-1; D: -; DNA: TGTGCCAGCAACATCGTTGGCGGAAACAATGAGCAGTTCTTC; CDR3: CASNIVGGNNEQFF
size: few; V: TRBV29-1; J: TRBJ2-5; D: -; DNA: TGCAGCGTTGCGGGGTTTGAAGAGACCCAGTACTTC; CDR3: CSVAGFEETQYF
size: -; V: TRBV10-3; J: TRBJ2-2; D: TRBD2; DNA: TGTGCCATCAGTGAGCGGTCGGGACTAGCCACCGCGAACACCGGGGAGCTGTTTTTT; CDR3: CAISERSGLATANTGELFF
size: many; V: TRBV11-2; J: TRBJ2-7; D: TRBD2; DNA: TGTGCCAGCAGCTTAGGGACTAGCCGGAGCTCCTACGAGCAGTACTTC; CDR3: CASSLGTSRSSYEQYF
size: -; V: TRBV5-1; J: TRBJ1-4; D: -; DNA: TGCGCCAGCAGCTTGCGGGGCAAGAATGAAAAACTGTTTTTT; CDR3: CASSLRGKNEKLFF
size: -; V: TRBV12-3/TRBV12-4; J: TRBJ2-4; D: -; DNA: TGTGCCAGCAGTTTGGGGGACAAAAACATTCAGTACTTC; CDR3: CASSLGDKNIQYF
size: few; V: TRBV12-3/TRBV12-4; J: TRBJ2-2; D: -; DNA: TGTGCCAGCAGTTTCTGGGACACCGGGGAGCTGCTTTTT; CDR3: CASSFWDTGELLF
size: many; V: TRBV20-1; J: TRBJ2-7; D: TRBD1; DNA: TGCAGTGCCACCGGGACAGGGGGCGCCACCGTCTCCTTCGAGCAGTACTTC; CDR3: CSATGTGGATVSFEQYF
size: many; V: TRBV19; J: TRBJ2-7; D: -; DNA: TGTGCCAGTAGTGAGAGACACCCCTCACGGCTTTACGAGCAGTACTTC; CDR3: CASSERHPSRLYEQYF
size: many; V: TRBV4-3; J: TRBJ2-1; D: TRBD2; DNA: TGCGCCAGCAGCCGCGGGACTAGCGGGCTTTCCTACAATGAGCAGTTCTTC; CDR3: CASSRGTSGLSYNEQFF
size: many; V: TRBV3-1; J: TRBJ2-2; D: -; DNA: TGTGCCAGCAGCCTTGAGCTAGGAACCGGGGAGCTGTTTTTT; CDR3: CASSLELGTGELFF
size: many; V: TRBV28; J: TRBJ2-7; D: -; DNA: TGTGCCAGCAGTTTAGAGGGGCAGGGGCAGACCTACGAGCAGTACTTC; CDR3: CASSLEGQGQTYEQYF
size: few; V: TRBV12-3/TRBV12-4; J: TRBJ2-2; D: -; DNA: TGTGCCAGCACCGCTACGAACACCGGGGAGCTGTTTTTT; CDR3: CASTATNTGELFF
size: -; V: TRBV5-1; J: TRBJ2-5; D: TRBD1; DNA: TGCGCCAGCAGGAGGGACAGGGGCGAGGAGACCCAGTACTTC; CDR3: CASRRDRGEETQYF
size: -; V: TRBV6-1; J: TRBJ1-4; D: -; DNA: TGTGCCAGCACCGACGACGGGGCTCGTGAAAAACTGTTTTTT; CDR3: CASTDDGAREKLFF
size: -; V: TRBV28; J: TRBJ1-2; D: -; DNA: TGTGCCAGCACCCGAAAGGGATTCTATGGCTACACCTTC; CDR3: CASTRKGFYGYTF
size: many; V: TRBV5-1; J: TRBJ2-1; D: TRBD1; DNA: TGCGCCAGCAGCTTGGGACAGGGGCCAAGCTCCTACAATGAGCAGTTCTTC; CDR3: CASSLGQGPSSYNEQFF
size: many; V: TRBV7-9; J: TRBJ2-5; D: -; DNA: TGTGCCAGCAGCTCCTCATCCGTGGAGACCCAGTACTTC; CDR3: CASSSSSVETQYF
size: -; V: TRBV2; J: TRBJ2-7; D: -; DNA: TGTGCCAGCAACCCTAGTTTCCTTTCCTCGCAGTACTTC; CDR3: CASNPSFLSSQYF
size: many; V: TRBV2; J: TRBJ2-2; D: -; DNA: TGTGCCAGCAGTGAAGCGCTAAGGGCCGGGGAGCTGTTTTTT; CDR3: CASSEALRAGELFF
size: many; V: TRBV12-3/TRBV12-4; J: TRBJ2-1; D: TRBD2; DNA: TGTGCCAGCAGCTGGACTAGCGGGGGTACTAATGAGCAGTTCTTC; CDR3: CASSWTSGGTNEQFF
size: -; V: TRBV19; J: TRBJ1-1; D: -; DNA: TGTGCCAGTTTGGGGCAGAACACTGAAGCTTTCTTT; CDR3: CASLGQNTEAFF
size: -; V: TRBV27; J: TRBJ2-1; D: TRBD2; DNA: TGTGCCAGCGGACTAGCGGGAGGGGAAAGCTCCTACAATGAGCAGTTCTTC; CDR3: CASGLAGGESSYNEQFF
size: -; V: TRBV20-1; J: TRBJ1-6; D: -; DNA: TGCAGTGCTAGAGACAGATTAAATTCACCCCTCCACTTT; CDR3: CSARDRLNSPLHF
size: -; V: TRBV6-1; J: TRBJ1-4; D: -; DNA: TGTGCCAGCAGTGACAGTCCCGGAGATGAAAAACTGTTTTTT; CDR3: CASSDSPGDEKLFF
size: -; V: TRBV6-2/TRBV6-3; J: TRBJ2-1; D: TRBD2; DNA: TGTGCCAGCAGAAAGGGCGGGAGTCTCTACAATGAGCAGTTCTTC; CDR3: CASRKGGSLYNEQFF
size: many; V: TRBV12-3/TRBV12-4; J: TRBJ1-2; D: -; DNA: TGTGCCAGCAGTTATTCTAACTATGGCTACACCTTC; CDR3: CASSYSNYGYTF
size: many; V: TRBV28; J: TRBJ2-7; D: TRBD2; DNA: TGTGCCAGCAGTTTATACGCGGGAGGGCCCTACGAGCAGTACTTC; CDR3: CASSLYAGGPYEQYF
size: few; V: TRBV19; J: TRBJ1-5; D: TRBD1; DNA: TGTGCCAGTAGTAAAGACCGGGACAGGGGATTAGCCCAGCATTTT; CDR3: CASSKDRDRGLAQHF
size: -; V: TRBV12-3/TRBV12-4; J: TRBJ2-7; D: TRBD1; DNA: TGTGCCAGCAGCCCAGACCGGGACAGGGGGTGGTACGAGCAGTACTTC; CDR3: CASSPDRDRGWYEQYF
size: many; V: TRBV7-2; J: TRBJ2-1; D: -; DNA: TGTGCCAGCAGCTTAGCTGGGATTAAGAATGAGCAGTTCTTC; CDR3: CASSLAGIKNEQFF
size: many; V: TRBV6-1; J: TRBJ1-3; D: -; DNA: TGTGCCAGCGTCCCGCAGCGACAGGAAGGTTCGTCTGGGGGTTCTGGAAACACCATATATTTT; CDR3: CASVPQRQEGSSGGSGNTIYF
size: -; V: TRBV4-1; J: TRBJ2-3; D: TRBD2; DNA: TGCGCCAGCAGCCGGGACCCGGGACTAGCGGGAGAGGGGACAGATACGCAGTATTTT; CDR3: CASSRDPGLAGEGTDTQYF
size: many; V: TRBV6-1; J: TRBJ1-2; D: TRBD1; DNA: TGTGCCAGCAGGACTGGGACAGCGTGGGGCTACACCTTC; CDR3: CASRTGTAWGYTF
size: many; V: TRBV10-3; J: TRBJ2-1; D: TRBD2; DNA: TGTGCCATCAGTTCCGGGACTAGCGGGAGGTTCTCCTACAATGAGCAGTTCTTC; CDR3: CAISSGTSGRFSYNEQFF